One T cell receptor (beta chain) is described in this entry. Distinct nucleotide sequences in the sample also encode this CDR3. This CDR3 comprises 13 residues. Germline V gene data show CDR1 as MNHEY and CDR2 as SVGAGI. V lost 6 bases to trimming and J lost 2 bases, with 11 bases between them. This sample is drawn from a study of blood T cell repertoires in COVID-19. Method: immunoSEQ multiplex PCR; TCRdb's copy keeps in-frame clones and lacks some. The sample records over 300,000 clones, nearly 90% being singletons. The J gene is TRBJ2-7, the V gene TRBV6-5; perhaps TRBD2 as D (5 bases). The TCR comes from a man aged 18 to 29 with active or convalescent COVID-19. Sequencing was performed on peripheral blood. The CDR3 is CASSRTGTYEQYF. As DNA, the CDR3 is TGTGCCAGCAGCCGGACTGGGACCTACGAGCAGTACTTC.